This passage covers 26 T cell receptor beta chains from one sample sequenced in a study of identical twins (dated by TCRdb to the mid-2010s). Library preparation employed 5' RACE. Sequencing instrument: Illumina HiSeq 2000. In-frame beta chains were kept once TCRdb had trimmed the public reads at Q25 with fastp and called clones with MiXCR. Under each unique CDR3 protein, matching rows form one entry showing the most common genes and DNA. The sample yields hundreds of thousands of distinct CDR3 sequences; around an eighth were counted once. The ten largest account for around 6.9% of the sample. This same sample was also taken into another study, of yellow fever vaccine responses in identical twins.

The sequenced sample consisted of CD8+ T cells sorted from blood. Every receptor here comes from a woman under 30 in good health.

This clonotype was counted many times. The CDR3 protein is CASGASESYEQYV. CDR3 bases: TGTGCCAGCGGCGCCTCAGAGTCCTACGAGCAGTACGTC. The V gene is TRBV2, the J gene TRBJ2-7; no clear D. V shed 8 bases and J shed 1 base, with 12 bases lying between them. The CDR3 is 13 amino acids. Germline assignment: CDR1 SNHLY and CDR2 FYNNEI.

This clonotype was seen a handful of times. V is TRBV28 and J is TRBJ2-5; 13 bases map to TRBD2. Per germline, CDR1 MDHEN and CDR2 SYDVKM. This CDR3 is 17 amino acids long. V trimming: 3 bases; J trimming: 5 bases; junction bases outside the gene matches: 9. As DNA, the CDR3 is TGTGCCAGCAGTTTCGACCCGGGACTAGCGGGACGGGAGACCCAGTACTTC. Its translation is CASSFDPGLAGRETQYF.

The V and J genes are TRBV11-2 and TRBJ2-7; D could derive from TRBD1 or TRBD2 (5 bases each). Deletions cut 5 bases from V and 2 bases from J, with 13 bases between. CDR1 SGHAT and CDR2 FQNNGV come from the germline V gene. This CDR3 contains 14 residues. The CDR3: CASSDRDGTYEQYV. The CDR3 DNA is TGTGCCAGCAGCGACCGGGACGGTACCTACGAGCAGTACGTC.

This clonotype came up many times. This rearrangement joins TRBV7-9 to TRBJ2-7; TRBD1 is a possible D gene (6 bases). This CDR3 is built from 11 residues. From germline, CDR1 is SEHNR and CDR2 FQNEAQ (reference sequence). The V gene lost 5 bases and the J gene lost 5 bases, with 7 bases spanning the gap. The CDR3 coding sequence is TGTGCCAGCAGCAGGGGGAACGAGCAGTACTTC. Encoded protein: CASSRGNEQYF.

The rearrangement links TRBV20-1 to TRBJ2-7; tentatively, D is TRBD1 (7 bases). Trimming pared 3 bases from V and 2 bases from J, leaving 11 bases between. The germline CDR1 and CDR2 sequences are DFQATT and SNEGSKA (reference sequence). The CDR3 sequence is 13 residues long. The CDR3 sequence: CSAREGQTYEQYF. For the CDR3, the DNA is TGCAGTGCTAGGGAGGGACAGACCTACGAGCAGTACTTC.

This clonotype was counted only a few times. This chain joins TRBV3-1 and TRBJ2-1; 8 bases agree with TRBD2. V was pared by 4 bases and J by 7 bases, with 15 bases of the junction left unmatched. The CDR3 covers 17 residues. Per the germline V gene, CDR1 is LGHDT and CDR2 is YNNKEL (reference sequence). For the CDR3, the DNA is TGTGCCAGCAGCCCCCGAGGTACTAGCGGAACTAGGAATGAGCAGTTCTTC. Translating it yields CASSPRGTSGTRNEQFF.

This clonotype showed up many times. This sequence joins TRBV12-3 or TRBV12-4 and TRBJ2-1; TRBD1 matches at 9 bases. The CDR3 consists of 15 residues. With V trimmed by 5 bases and J by 3 bases, 5 bases remained unmatched. CDR3 sequence reads: CASSPGQGIYNEQFF. The CDR3 coding sequence is TGTGCCAGCAGTCCTGGACAGGGGATCTACAATGAGCAGTTCTTC.

This clonotype has more than one count but fewer than ten. The chain employs TRBV18 and TRBJ2-7; tentatively, D is TRBD1 (5 bases). CDR3 length: 17 amino acids. The V gene lost 3 bases and the J gene lost 2 bases, with 20 bases spanning the gap. The germline V gene has CDR1 KGHSH and CDR2 LQKENI. CDR3 nucleotides: TGTGCCAGCTCACCTTGGCCCCTAGGGGCTCAAACCTACGAGCAGTACTTC. Its protein product is CASSPWPLGAQTYEQYF.

This clonotype was recorded many times. The gene calls are TRBV6-5 and TRBJ1-3; no firm D call. CDR1 MNHEY and CDR2 SVGAGI come from the germline V gene. This CDR3 is 12 amino acids long. V gave up 7 bases and J gave up 5 bases, with 9 bases separating them. CDR3 loop: CASTNGRNTIYF. The CDR3 DNA reads TGTGCCAGCACCAACGGTCGAAACACCATATATTTT.

The sample holds many counts of this clonotype. This chain joins TRBV4-1 and TRBJ2-7; 11 nucleotides line up with TRBD2. There are 15 residues in the CDR3. CDR1 MGHRA and CDR2 YSYEKL come from the germline V gene. With V trimmed by 4 bases and J by 2 bases, 4 bases remained unmatched. CDR3 amino acids: CASSRIAGGAYEQYF. The CDR3, as DNA: TGCGCCAGCAGCCGAATAGCGGGAGGGGCCTACGAGCAGTACTTC.

Only a few counts were recorded for this clonotype. The genes are TRBV6-1 and TRBJ2-7; 7 bases are a match to TRBD1. V shed 6 bases and J 7 bases; nucleotides not matched to a gene: 12. From germline, CDR1 is MNHNS and CDR2 SASEGT. This CDR3 is built from 14 residues. Here the CDR3 DNA reads TGTGCCAGCAGCCCTCCGGGACAGTCATGGGAGCAGTACTTC. The encoded protein is CASSPPGQSWEQYF.

This clonotype has more than one count but fewer than ten. The rearrangement joins TRBV2 to TRBJ2-1, with 8 bases fitting TRBD1. V lost 3 bases and J lost 5; bases outside the gene matches: 6. The germline V gene encodes CDR1 SNHLY and CDR2 FYNNEI. The CDR3 totals 15 residues. The CDR3 region has the DNA TGTGCCAGCAGTGATCCCGGACAGGGAAACAATGAGCAGTTCTTC. Protein sequence: CASSDPGQGNNEQFF.

This clonotype was counted ten times or more. This chain connects TRBV11-2 to TRBJ2-7; either TRBD1 or TRBD2 may supply D (5 bases each). Germline V gene data show CDR1 as SGHAT and CDR2 as FQNNGV. CDR3 length: 12 amino acids. V lost 6 bases, J lost 2 bases, and 8 bases lay in between. The CDR3 coding sequence is TGTGCCAGCAGTTGGGACCCCTACGAGCAGTACGTC. Amino acid sequence: CASSWDPYEQYV.

This clonotype turned up a few times. CDR3 sequence reads: CSARTGTDNQPQHF. Here the CDR3 DNA reads TGCAGTGCTAGAACCGGGACAGATAATCAGCCCCAGCATTTT. The rearrangement links TRBV20-1 to TRBJ1-5; 7 positions agree with TRBD1. The CDR3 runs to 14 residues. Germline-derived CDR1 and CDR2 are DFQATT and SNEGSKA (reference sequence). The trim removed 2 bases at V and 4 bases at J, leaving 5 bases unmatched.

This clonotype was observed a few times. This chain's CDR3 is CSAAIGGSYEQYF. The CDR3 DNA sequence: TGCAGCGCAGCCATAGGGGGTTCCTACGAGCAGTACTTC. The chain has TRBV29-1 and TRBJ2-7, with D tentatively TRBD1 (6 bases). The ends were cut back, 7 bases at V and 1 base at J, with 14 bases in the middle. The CDR3 is 13 amino acids. CDR1 and CDR2 from the germline V gene are SQVTM and ANQGSEA.

This clonotype appeared many times. This sequence joins TRBV29-1 and TRBJ2-1, with 7 bases lining up with TRBD1. The V segment lost 3 bases and the J segment 2 bases; nucleotides outside the gene matches: 7. Germline V gene sequence: CDR1 SQVTM, CDR2 ANQGSEA. The CDR3 is made up of 15 amino acids. The CDR3: CSVERGPSTYNEQFF. CDR3 bases: TGCAGCGTTGAGAGGGGGCCTTCGACCTACAATGAGCAGTTCTTC.

V is TRBV9 and J is TRBJ2-7; TRBD2 is a possible D gene (5 bases). Trimming removed 4 bases from V and 9 bases from J, with 14 bases in between. CDR3 length: 12 residues. Germline V gene sequence: CDR1 SGDLS, CDR2 YYNGEE. In DNA form, the CDR3 reads TGTGCCAGCAGCCCCGAGGGTGATGCGCAGTACTTC. The encoded protein is CASSPEGDAQYF.

The V and J genes are TRBV4-1 and TRBJ1-1; tentative D call: TRBD1 (6 bases). V was cut by 3 bases and J by 4 bases, with 15 bases left in between. CDR1 and CDR2 from the germline V gene are MGHRA and YSYEKL. The CDR3 is made up of 15 amino acids. CDR3 sequence reads: CASSHSRGVGTEAFF. In nucleotides, the CDR3 is TGCGCCAGCAGCCACTCCAGGGGAGTTGGCACTGAAGCTTTCTTT.

The CDR3 region is CASSLWDAGYTF. The CDR3 nucleotides read TGTGCCAGCAGTTTGTGGGATGCTGGCTACACCTTC. This chain links TRBV12-3 or TRBV12-4 with TRBJ1-2; D gene unclear. V lost 3 bases and J lost 7, with 9 bases in between. The CDR3 has 12 amino acids.

This clonotype was found many times. The chain uses TRBV4-2 and TRBJ1-1; 7 bases map to TRBD1. Per germline, CDR1 LGHNA and CDR2 YNFKEQ. The CDR3 runs 14 residues. The J segment lost 4 bases and the V segment lost 0 bases, leaving 2 bases of the junction unmatched. The CDR3 bases are TGTGCCAGCAGCCAAGAAGGGGGCGGCACTGAAGCTTTCTTT. Protein product: CASSQEGGGTEAFF.

This clonotype has a handful of counts. The CDR3 loop is CASSLSGTPYEQYF. The CDR3 bases are TGTGCCAGCAGCTTAAGCGGGACTCCCTACGAGCAGTACTTC. The rearrangement links TRBV7-9 to TRBJ2-7; the match to TRBD2 covers 7 bases. This CDR3 comprises 14 residues. Germline trimming cut 2 bases from V and 2 bases from J; bases unmatched to any gene: 3. Germline CDR1 is SEHNR and CDR2 is FQNEAQ (reference sequence).

This chain uses TRBV7-9 with TRBJ2-1; a weak D match, TRBD2 (7 bases). Germline CDR1 and CDR2: SEHNR and FQNEAQ (reference sequence). Trimming pared 5 bases from V and 6 bases from J, leaving 17 bases between. The CDR3 sequence is 15 residues long. The CDR3: CASSLGGPPSNEQFF. CDR3 nucleotide sequence: TGTGCCAGCAGCCTGGGGGGGCCACCCTCCAATGAGCAGTTCTTC.

CDR3 nucleotide sequence: TGTGCCAGCAGACACCAAAACCTGAAAATTAATTCACCCCTCCACTTT. It encodes CASRHQNLKINSPLHF. The gene calls are TRBV6-1 and TRBJ1-6; D ambiguous. This CDR3 has 16 residues. V gave up 6 bases and J gave up 6 bases, with 18 bases separating them. CDR1 and CDR2 from the germline V gene are MNHNS and SASEGT.

This clonotype was seen ten or more times. The V and J genes are TRBV27 and TRBJ2-1; D may be TRBD1 or TRBD2 (5 bases each). CDR1 is MNHEY and CDR2 is SMNVEV in the germline V gene (reference sequence). Trimming stripped 6 bases from V and 6 bases from J, with 9 bases between. The CDR3 runs 12 residues. CDR3 loop: CASSLGVNEQFF. In DNA form, the CDR3 reads TGTGCCAGCAGCTTGGGGGTCAATGAGCAGTTCTTC.

This clonotype was recorded many times. CDR3 amino acids: CASSIAGGWADTQYF. The CDR3 DNA reads TGTGCCAGCTCCATAGCGGGGGGCTGGGCAGATACGCAGTATTTT. The gene calls are TRBV6-5 and TRBJ2-3; TRBD2 aligns across 10 bases. This CDR3 comprises 15 residues. V was clipped by 8 bases and J by 4 bases; unmatched bases: 9. Germline-derived CDR1 and CDR2 are MNHEY and SVGAGI.

J is TRBJ2-7 and V is TRBV9; D may match TRBD1 or TRBD2 (5 bases each). The CDR3 consists of 13 residues. Trimming removed 0 bases at V and 5 bases at J, with 9 bases between. Per germline, CDR1 SGDLS and CDR2 YYNGEE. The CDR3 is CASSVARGDEQYF. The CDR3 DNA reads as TGTGCCAGCAGCGTAGCTCGGGGCGACGAGCAGTACTTC.